These 30 T cell receptor beta chains came from one sample sequenced in a study of cytomegalovirus exposure and HLA in healthy donors. Primers: 60 Vbeta forward and 13 Jbeta reverse. Profiled with immunoSEQ multiplex PCR; TCRdb holds only in-frame clones, not every one. Of some 140,000 clones listed, roughly 83% are singletons. The sample was PBMCs. The receptors were gathered from a man aged 35-49 years in good health and CMV-seronegative.

Only one count was recorded for this clone. This chain joins TRBV25-1 and TRBJ2-5; possible D gene TRBD1, 5 bases. The germline V gene encodes CDR1 MGHDK and CDR2 SYGVNS. V lost 2 bases and J lost 5, with 12 bases in between. The length of the CDR3 is 14 residues. Written as DNA, the CDR3 is TGTGCCAGCAGTGAAAACGAATCAGGGGAGACCCAGTACTTC. Amino acid sequence: CASSENESGETQYF.

The V gene is TRBV28, the J gene TRBJ1-6; TRBD1 agrees at 9 bases. J lost 9 bases, V lost 5 bases, and 5 bases had no gene match. The CDR3 consists of 14 residues. Per the germline V gene, CDR1 is MDHEN and CDR2 is SYDVKM. The CDR3 coding sequence is TGTGCCAGCAGTGGGACAGGGAAGGCTTCACCCCTCCACTTT. This encodes CASSGTGKASPLHF. The whole variable domain, remainder taken from reference TRBV28 and TRBJ1-6, is DVKVTQSSRYLVKRTGEKVFLECVQDMDHENMFWYRQDPGLGLRLIYFSYDVKMKEKGDIPEGYSVSREKKERFSLILESASTNQTSMYLCASSGTGKASPLHFGNGTRLTVT.

This clone turned up a few times. This sequence joins TRBV2 and TRBJ1-2, with 8 bases matching TRBD1. CDR3 length: 13 amino acids. The V and J ends lost 8 bases and 0 bases, in that order; junction bases with no gene match: 2. Germline V gene sequence: CDR1 SNHLY, CDR2 FYNNEI. The CDR3 loop is CASGDRTNYGYTF. The CDR3 nucleotides are TGTGCCAGCGGGGACAGGACTAACTATGGCTACACCTTC.

The rearrangement uses TRBV29-1 and TRBJ2-1; TRBD1 aligns across 11 bases. Germline CDR1 is SQVTM and CDR2 is ANQGSEA. CDR3 length equals 18 residues. Trimming cost V 8 bases and J 0 bases; bases outside gene matches: 15. This chain's CDR3 is CSSIPGQGDSPSYNEQFF. In nucleotides, the CDR3 is TGCAGCTCCATACCGGGACAGGGGGACAGTCCCTCCTACAATGAGCAGTTCTTC.

The chain has TRBV6-5 and TRBJ1-3, with a possible D match to TRBD1 (6 bases). CDR1 is MNHEY, CDR2 SVGAGI, per germline. Trimming shortened V by 8 bases and J by 5 bases, and 16 bases separated the two germline ends. The CDR3 has 14 residues. CDR3 sequence: CASLKGGIRNTIYF. The DNA for the CDR3 is TGTGCCAGCCTAAAAGGGGGAATAAGAAACACCATATATTTT.

J is TRBJ1-6 and V is TRBV6-5; D is ambiguous. V was pared by 7 bases and J by 0 bases, with 4 bases between. There are 13 residues in the CDR3. Germline V gene sequence: CDR1 MNHEY, CDR2 SVGAGI. This chain's CDR3 is CASTGSYNSPLHF. CDR3 nucleotide sequence: TGTGCCAGCACAGGCTCCTATAATTCACCCCTCCACTTT.

V gene TRBV6-5 combines with J gene TRBJ2-5; 7 bases line up with TRBD1. The CDR3 has 15 amino acids. From germline, CDR1 is MNHEY and CDR2 SVGAGI. Trimming took 0 bases from V and 4 from J; bases not matched to a gene: 5. The CDR3 loop is CASSYSTGKGETQYF. Written as DNA, the CDR3 is TGTGCCAGCAGTTACTCGACAGGGAAAGGAGAGACCCAGTACTTC.

The rearrangement uses TRBV27 and TRBJ2-7, with TRBD1 identical over 9 bases. This CDR3 is built from 18 residues. Germline loops: CDR1 MNHEY, CDR2 SMNVEV (reference sequence). The junction had 21 bases not matched to a gene; V was cut back by 6 bases and J by 6 bases. CDR3 in DNA: TGTGCCAGCAGACCCCCTGCCCCCTCGACAGGGGGTACCTCCGAGCAGTACTTC. This gives the protein CASRPPAPSTGGTSEQYF.

The chain uses TRBV11-3 and TRBJ2-1, with D possibly TRBD2 on 5 matching bases. V dropped 5 bases and J dropped 6 bases, with 20 bases sitting between them. There are 16 residues in the CDR3. CDR1 is SGHNT, CDR2 YENEEA, per germline. CDR3 region: CASSPGRWETGNEQFF. CDR3 DNA: TGTGCCAGCAGCCCCGGGCGCTGGGAGACTGGCAATGAGCAGTTCTTC.

The V and J genes are TRBV7-3 and TRBJ2-3; 8 bases match TRBD2. The CDR3 is 14 amino acids. Germline V lookup: CDR1 SGHTA, CDR2 FQGTGA. Trimming took 1 base from V and 6 from J; bases not matched to a gene: 3. The DNA for the CDR3 is TGTGCCAGCAGCTTAATCGGGGGGGGTGATACGCAGTATTTT. This codes for CASSLIGGGDTQYF.

The J gene is TRBJ2-5, the V gene TRBV28, with 8 bases fitting TRBD2. Germline CDR1 reads MDHEN; CDR2 reads SYDVKM. Germline trimming cut 4 bases from V and 5 bases from J; bases unmatched to any gene: 6. This CDR3 spans 14 amino acids. The CDR3 sequence: CASSSARGVETQYF. The DNA of the CDR3 is TGTGCCAGCAGTTCCGCGCGGGGGGTGGAGACCCAGTACTTC.

V and J are TRBV13 and TRBJ2-7; TRBD2 matches 9 bases. Germline lookup yields CDR1 PRHDT and CDR2 FYEKMQ (reference sequence). The V gene end was trimmed by 5 bases and the J gene end by 6 bases; junction bases not matched to a gene: 11. This CDR3 spans 15 amino acids. The CDR3 region has the DNA TGTGCCAGCAGCGGCTCTTGGCGGGGGGGCGTCGAGCAGTACTTC. Protein product: CASSGSWRGGVEQYF.

This rearrangement joins TRBV7-2 to TRBJ1-6, with TRBD1 as a possible D gene (5 bases). CDR1 SGHTA and CDR2 FQGNSA come from the germline V gene. The germline V and J ends were trimmed by 1 base and 2 bases, with 12 bases remaining between them. This CDR3 has 17 amino acids. CDR3 nucleotide sequence: TGTGCCAGCAGCTTAGGGGGGGGAGGCACCTATAATTCACCCCTCCACTTT. This translates into CASSLGGGGTYNSPLHF.

The chain combines TRBV6-1 with TRBJ1-2; 8 bases are a match to TRBD1. Germline CDR1 and CDR2: MNHNS and SASEGT. This CDR3 contains 20 residues. V shed 1 base and J 3 bases; nucleotides not matched to a gene: 19. DNA for the CDR3: TGTGCCAGCAGTGAAGTCCCAGGCAGGGGGCTTAGTAAGGGGGACTATGGCTACACCTTC. It yields the protein CASSEVPGRGLSKGDYGYTF.

This rearrangement joins TRBV7-9 to TRBJ2-3, with TRBD2 matching over 15 bases. Germline CDR1 reads SEHNR; CDR2 reads FQNEAQ (reference sequence). The CDR3 consists of 17 residues. V trimming: 5 bases; J trimming: 5 bases; junction bases outside the gene matches: 8. The CDR3 loop is CASSEGLAGGPGDTQYF. DNA of the CDR3: TGTGCCAGCAGCGAAGGACTAGCGGGGGGGCCGGGAGATACGCAGTATTTT.

The chain employs TRBV15 and TRBJ2-7; 10 positions match TRBD2. Trimming cost V 2 bases and J 3 bases; bases outside gene matches: 1. The CDR3 is 14 amino acids. The germline CDR1 and CDR2 sequences are LNHNV and YYDKDF (reference sequence). CDR3 sequence (DNA): TGTGCCACCAGCAGACTAGCGGGAGACTACGAGCAGTACTTC. Encoded protein: CATSRLAGDYEQYF.

The V call is TRBV29-1, the J call TRBJ2-7; a weak D match, TRBD1 (6 bases). The CDR3 is 13 amino acids. The V gene lost 5 bases and the J gene lost 5 bases, with 16 bases spanning the gap. Germline V lookup: CDR1 SQVTM, CDR2 ANQGSEA. The chain's CDR3 is CSVQRQGNHEQYF. The CDR3 DNA reads TGCAGCGTTCAGAGGCAGGGGAATCACGAGCAGTACTTC.

The sample holds a few counts of this clone. The rearrangement joins TRBV6-1 to TRBJ1-2; TRBD1 matches at 9 bases. J lost 7 bases, V lost 7 bases, and 10 bases had no gene match. The germline CDR1 and CDR2 sequences are MNHNS and SASEGT. The CDR3 runs 14 residues. Here the CDR3 DNA reads TGTGCCAGCACCCGAACCGGGGACAGGGCTGGCTACACCTTC. As protein: CASTRTGDRAGYTF.

This rearrangement joins TRBV7-2 to TRBJ2-5, with 8 positions matching TRBD2. The germline V gene encodes CDR1 SGHTA and CDR2 FQGNSA. J was trimmed by 4 bases and V by 8 bases; bases with no gene match: 9. This CDR3 has 14 amino acids. The CDR3 region is CASSGGGPRETQYF. CDR3 DNA: TGTGCCAGCTCTGGCGGGGGGCCGAGAGAGACCCAGTACTTC. The full variable domain, rest sourced from reference TRBV7-2 and TRBJ2-5, is GAGVSQSPSNKVTEKGKDVELRCDPISGHTALYWYRQSLGQGLEFLIYFQGNSAPDKSGLPSDRFSAERTGGSVSTLTIQRTQQEDSAVYLCASSGGGPRETQYFGPGTRLLVL.

The chain uses TRBV10-3 and TRBJ1-1, with 8 bases that match TRBD1. CDR1 ENHRY and CDR2 SYGVKD come from the germline V gene. The CDR3 covers 15 residues. V gave up 4 bases and J gave up 0 bases; unmatched junction bases: 4. Here the CDR3 DNA reads TGTGCCATCAGTGGGAGGGACAGGATGAACACTGAAGCTTTCTTT. Protein product: CAISGRDRMNTEAFF.

This chain uses TRBV7-2 with TRBJ2-7; TRBD1 matches 9 bases. The junction had 9 bases not matched to a gene; V was cut back by 3 bases and J by 6 bases. The CDR3 is made up of 15 amino acids. Germline CDR1 reads SGHTA; CDR2 reads FQGNSA. The CDR3 protein is CASSLTGTGTFEQYF. The DNA of the CDR3 is TGTGCCAGCAGCTTGACCGGGACAGGGACTTTCGAGCAGTACTTC. The full variable domain, with the rest looked up from reference TRBV7-2 and TRBJ2-7, is GAGVSQSPSNKVTEKGKDVELRCDPISGHTALYWYRQSLGQGLEFLIYFQGNSAPDKSGLPSDRFSAERTGGSVSTLTIQRTQQEDSAVYLCASSLTGTGTFEQYFGPGTRLTVT.

V and J are TRBV27 and TRBJ2-2; TRBD1 is a possible D gene (6 bases). Trimming cost V 3 bases and J 3 bases, with 14 bases left between them. The germline V gene encodes CDR1 MNHEY and CDR2 SMNVEV (reference sequence). CDR3 size: 16 residues. CDR3 loop: CASSFLGAQDTGELFF. The CDR3 coding sequence is TGTGCCAGCAGTTTCTTGGGGGCGCAGGACACCGGGGAGCTGTTTTTT.

V and J are TRBV7-3 and TRBJ2-5; 10 positions match TRBD2. After removal of 5 bases from V and 4 bases from J, the junction contained 10 bases not matched to a gene. CDR3 length: 16 residues. CDR1 is SGHTA, CDR2 FQGTGA, per germline. The DNA of the CDR3 is TGTGCCAGCAGCCCCTGGACTAGCGGAAACCGAGAGACCCAGTACTTC. This codes for CASSPWTSGNRETQYF.

This clone was seen only once. The chain employs TRBV6-5 and TRBJ2-7; maybe TRBD2 (5 bases). The V and J ends lost 2 bases and 3 bases respectively, with 14 bases between them. CDR1 is MNHEY, CDR2 SVGAGI, per germline. CDR3 length: 15 amino acids. CDR3 coding DNA: TGTGCCAGCAGTTACACCCGGGATCGGCACTACGAGCAGTACTTC. Translating gives CASSYTRDRHYEQYF.

The V gene is TRBV2, the J gene TRBJ2-7; 9 bases agree with TRBD2. The CDR3 contains 14 residues. Losses at the gene ends were 5 bases for V and 0 bases for J; bases not matched to a gene: 2. The V gene's germline CDR1 is SNHLY and CDR2 FYNNEI. In DNA, the CDR3 is TGTGCCAGCAGTAAGACTAGCGGCTCCTACGAGCAGTACTTC. Its translation: CASSKTSGSYEQYF.

The CDR3 loop is CASSQGRRWTVKETQYF. The DNA for the CDR3 is TGCGCCAGCAGCCAAGGACGGAGGTGGACAGTAAAAGAGACCCAGTACTTC. The rearrangement joins TRBV4-1 to TRBJ2-5; D might be TRBD1 (6 bases). Germline CDR1 reads MGHRA; CDR2 reads YSYEKL. V lost 1 base, J lost 3 bases, and 18 bases lay in between. This CDR3 comprises 17 residues.

This sequence joins TRBV11-3 and TRBJ2-2, with D unresolved. The CDR3 extends over 15 amino acids. V gave up 0 bases and J gave up 3 bases, with 8 bases separating them. CDR1 and CDR2 (germline): SGHNT, YENEEA. The CDR3 DNA reads as TGTGCCAGCAGCTTAGATGGCAGATACACCGGGGAGCTGTTTTTT. Translated, it gives CASSLDGRYTGELFF.

The gene calls are TRBV18 and TRBJ2-1, with 11 bases that match TRBD2. Germline V gene lookup returns CDR1 KGHSH and CDR2 LQKENI. Losses at the gene ends were 3 bases for V and 6 bases for J; bases not matched to a gene: 7. The CDR3 has 16 amino acids. In nucleotides, the CDR3 is TGTGCCAGCTCACCGCGACTAGCGGGATCGGGCAATGAGCAGTTCTTC. This translates into CASSPRLAGSGNEQFF.

V is TRBV18 and J is TRBJ1-2; 8 bases align to TRBD1. The length of the CDR3 is 16 residues. Germline trimming cut 0 bases from V and 8 bases from J; bases unmatched to any gene: 11. Germline CDR1 and CDR2: KGHSH and LQKENI. This CDR3 is CASSPPAGQGGRGYTF. DNA for the CDR3: TGTGCCAGCTCACCACCTGCCGGACAGGGTGGACGGGGCTACACCTTC.

CDR3 in amino acids: CASSLSGGEQYF. CDR3 bases: TGCGCCAGCAGCCTTTCAGGGGGAGAGCAGTACTTC. V is TRBV5-1 and J is TRBJ2-7; TRBD1 aligns across 7 bases. This CDR3 region has 12 residues. Germline CDR1 SGHRS, CDR2 YFSETQ. Trimming cost V 4 bases and J 7 bases; bases outside gene matches: 5.